One sample yielded the 14 T cell receptor beta chains listed below, sequenced in a study of cytomegalovirus exposure and HLA in healthy donors. Primers for the PCR totalled 60 Vbeta and 13 Jbeta. Sequencing used immunoSEQ multiplex PCR; TCRdb keeps in-frame clones, though not all of them. Of about 120,000 clones listed, approximately 78% are singletons. The sequenced sample was PBMCs. The receptor set was obtained from a middle-aged man in good health and CMV-seronegative.

The chain couples TRBV9 to TRBJ2-7; D perhaps matches TRBD2 (5 bases). Trimming stripped 7 bases from V and 5 bases from J, with 22 bases between. The germline CDR1 and CDR2 sequences are SGDLS and YYNGEE. This CDR3 is built from 15 residues. Here the CDR3 DNA reads TGTGCCAGCGCAATGGGGTCATCCACGGAGGACGAGCAGTACTTC. Amino acid sequence: CASAMGSSTEDEQYF. The complete variable domain, with remaining parts taken from reference TRBV9 and TRBJ2-7, reads DSGVTQTPKHLITATGQRVTLRCSPRSGDLSVYWYQQSLDQGLQFLIQYYNGEERAKGNILERFSAQQFPDLHSELNLSSLELGDSALYFCASAMGSSTEDEQYFGPGTRLTVT.

J is TRBJ2-1 and V is TRBV4-2; D possibly corresponds to TRBD2 (5 bases). The CDR3 loop spans 16 amino acids. V lost 1 base, J lost 0 bases, and 10 bases lay in between. CDR1 LGHNA and CDR2 YNFKEQ come from the germline V gene. The CDR3 is CASSQAEVASYNEQFF. The DNA of the CDR3 is TGTGCCAGCAGCCAAGCGGAGGTAGCCTCCTACAATGAGCAGTTCTTC.

V is TRBV7-7 and J is TRBJ1-4, with D hard to call. From germline, CDR1 is SSHAT and CDR2 FNYEAQ (reference sequence). There are 15 residues in the CDR3. Trimming pared 1 base from V and 8 bases from J, leaving 14 bases between. CDR3 amino acids: CASSLGQAPGEKLFF. CDR3 bases: TGTGCCAGCAGCTTAGGGCAGGCCCCGGGGGAAAAACTGTTTTTT.

V gene TRBV7-8 combines with J gene TRBJ2-5, with D possibly matching TRBD2 (5 bases). The CDR3 consists of 15 residues. The V gene lost 3 bases and the J gene lost 0 bases, with 11 bases spanning the gap. Germline CDR1 SGHVS, CDR2 FQNEAQ. As DNA, the CDR3 is TGTGCCAGCAGCTTTCGGAGAGGGTACCAAGAGACCCAGTACTTC. Translated: CASSFRRGYQETQYF.

The rearrangement links TRBV5-1 to TRBJ2-3, with 7 bases that match TRBD2. This CDR3 region has 15 residues. Germline V gene lookup returns CDR1 SGHRS and CDR2 YFSETQ. With 0 bases clipped from V and 5 bases from J, the junction kept 6 bases outside the gene matches. CDR3 loop: CASSLAREGRDTQYF. The DNA for the CDR3 is TGCGCCAGCAGCTTGGCCAGGGAGGGAAGAGATACGCAGTATTTT.

The gene calls are TRBV7-3 and TRBJ2-1; D may be TRBD2 (6 bases). V was shortened by 5 bases and J by 3 bases, with 17 bases between the two germline ends. The CDR3 is 16 residues long. From germline, CDR1 is SGHTA and CDR2 FQGTGA. The CDR3 nucleotides are TGTGCCAGCAGCCCCCGTCCTAGCGATCTCTACAATGAGCAGTTCTTC. It codes for CASSPRPSDLYNEQFF.

The chain joins TRBV11-2 to TRBJ2-7, with 7 bases matching TRBD1. CDR3 size: 14 residues. V shed 5 bases, J shed 4 bases, and the junction held 8 bases outside the gene matches. The germline gives CDR1 SGHAT, CDR2 FQNNGV. In DNA, the CDR3 is TGTGCCAGCAGCCCCAGGGGGACGAGGTACGAGCAGTACTTC. Protein product: CASSPRGTRYEQYF. The entire variable domain, with the rest obtained from reference TRBV11-2 and TRBJ2-7, is as follows: EAGVAQSPRYKIIEKRQSVAFWCNPISGHATLYWYQQILGQGPKLLIQFQNNGVVDDSQLPKDRFSAERLKGVDSTLKIQPAKLEDSAVYLCASSPRGTRYEQYFGPGTRLTVT.

The gene calls are TRBV14 and TRBJ2-1, with D maybe TRBD2 (6 bases). Between the trimmed V and J ends, which lost 4 bases and 7 bases, there was a span of 20 bases. This CDR3 is built from 16 residues. Germline assignment: CDR1 SGHDN and CDR2 FVKESK. The CDR3 sequence: CASSRNSGTATNEQFF. DNA for the CDR3: TGTGCCAGCAGCCGAAACTCCGGGACTGCTACGAATGAGCAGTTCTTC.

V usage is TRBV12-5 and J usage is TRBJ2-1, with D possibly TRBD2 on 6 matching bases. V was cut by 4 bases and J by 6 bases, with 13 bases left in between. CDR3 length equals 14 residues. Germline-derived CDR1 and CDR2 are LGHNT and FRNRAP. CDR3 sequence: CASGSPGVVNEQFF. DNA for the CDR3: TGTGCTAGTGGTTCTCCGGGAGTTGTCAATGAGCAGTTCTTC.

This clone was detected a few times. This chain links TRBV27 with TRBJ2-1, with 8 nucleotides matching TRBD2. Germline CDR1 reads MNHEY; CDR2 reads SMNVEV (reference sequence). The V gene end was trimmed by 8 bases and the J gene end by 1 base; junction bases not matched to a gene: 7. The CDR3 runs 15 residues. The CDR3 sequence: CASRTSGVSYNEQFF. The DNA of the CDR3 is TGTGCCAGCCGTACTAGCGGAGTATCCTACAATGAGCAGTTCTTC.

The V call is TRBV7-9, the J call TRBJ2-1; TRBD1 is a possible D gene (6 bases). The CDR3 loop spans 15 amino acids. V lost 5 bases and J 5 bases, leaving 16 bases between the germline ends. Per the germline V gene, CDR1 is SEHNR and CDR2 is FQNEAQ (reference sequence). CDR3 bases: TGTGCCAGCAGCGCCCTCCGGGACAACAACAATGAGCAGTTCTTC. Protein sequence: CASSALRDNNNEQFF.

The chain employs TRBV4-1 and TRBJ2-5; D is unclear. CDR3 length: 12 amino acids. The germline CDR1 and CDR2 sequences are MGHRA and YSYEKL. The V gene lost 0 bases and the J gene lost 5 bases, with 4 bases spanning the gap. CDR3 DNA: TGCGCCAGCAGCCAAGATCGGGAGACCCAGTACTTC. Protein: CASSQDRETQYF.

The rearrangement uses TRBV4-1 and TRBJ2-7; 7 nucleotides match TRBD1. CDR3 length: 13 residues. CDR1 is MGHRA and CDR2 is YSYEKL in the germline V gene. J lost 6 bases, V lost 3 bases, and 5 bases had no gene match. For the CDR3, the DNA is TGCGCCAGCAGCCACCTAAACAGGGGCGAGCAGTACTTC. Its protein product is CASSHLNRGEQYF.

The V call is TRBV9, the J call TRBJ2-1; TRBD2 agrees at 12 bases. The germline CDR1 and CDR2 sequences are SGDLS and YYNGEE. V shed 1 base, J shed 2 bases, and the junction held 4 bases outside the gene matches. CDR3 length: 17 residues. This chain's CDR3 is CASSVSASGRAYNEQFF. In nucleotides, the CDR3 is TGTGCCAGCAGCGTATCGGCTAGCGGGAGGGCCTACAATGAGCAGTTCTTC.